What follows are 14 T cell receptor beta chains derived from one specimen sequenced in a study of cytomegalovirus exposure and HLA in healthy donors. PCR involved 60 Vbeta and 13 Jbeta primers. Measured with immunoSEQ multiplex PCR; TCRdb has only the in-frame clones, and not every one. The repertoire includes approximately 90,000 clones, around 70% of them detected once, and about 15% sits in the top ten. Input material: PBMCs. These receptor sequences come from a woman in her 50s in good health and CMV-seropositive.

The sample holds one count of this clone. This rearrangement joins TRBV7-2 to TRBJ2-1; TRBD2 aligns across 10 bases. The trim removed 4 bases at V and 4 bases at J, leaving 7 bases unmatched. The CDR3 is 16 residues long. CDR1 SGHTA and CDR2 FQGNSA come from the germline V gene. The CDR3 reads CASSSRTSGIYNEQFF. The CDR3 DNA reads as TGTGCCAGCAGCTCCAGGACTAGCGGAATTTACAATGAGCAGTTCTTC.

The table lists this clone with a few counts. The CDR3 bases are TGTGCCAGCAGCCTCCTCTCTGGAAACACCATATATTTT. As protein: CASSLLSGNTIYF. V usage is TRBV13 and J usage is TRBJ1-3; D remains ambiguous. The germline V gene has CDR1 PRHDT and CDR2 FYEKMQ (reference sequence). V gave up 5 bases and J gave up 0 bases, with 5 bases separating them. The CDR3 totals 13 residues.

J is TRBJ1-6 and V is TRBV5-1, with D possibly TRBD1 on 6 matching bases. The CDR3 covers 16 residues. The ends were cut back, 5 bases at V and 7 bases at J, with 19 bases in the middle. The V gene's germline CDR1 is SGHRS and CDR2 YFSETQ. CDR3 bases: TGCGCCAGCAGTCGCGACGGACAGACCGCCAATTCACCCCTCCACTTT. This encodes CASSRDGQTANSPLHF.

The chain carries TRBV10-3 and TRBJ1-5; the D gene is possibly TRBD1 (5 bases). Per the germline V gene, CDR1 is ENHRY and CDR2 is SYGVKD. Trimming took 4 bases from V and 5 from J, leaving 9 bases between them. The CDR3 runs 13 residues. The CDR3 spells CAISGKGDQPQHF. The CDR3 DNA sequence: TGTGCCATCAGTGGTAAAGGGGATCAGCCCCAGCATTTT.

The V and J genes are TRBV28 and TRBJ1-2; 7 nucleotides match TRBD1. Per germline, CDR1 MDHEN and CDR2 SYDVKM. The CDR3 has 14 residues. V trimming: 4 bases; J trimming: 1 base; junction bases outside the gene matches: 3. This CDR3 reads CASSSQGDNYGYTF. CDR3 nucleotide sequence: TGTGCCAGCAGTTCCCAGGGGGATAACTATGGCTACACCTTC.

This chain uses TRBV30 with TRBJ2-3, with D maybe TRBD1 (6 bases). The CDR3 is 19 amino acids. Trimming took off 0 bases at V and 0 bases at J, with 22 bases between the two ends. Germline CDR1 GTSNPN, CDR2 SVGIG (reference sequence). In DNA, the CDR3 is TGTGCCTGGAGTGTCTTTGGGGGCGATCTCCTTTCTAGCACAGATACGCAGTATTTT. Amino acids: CAWSVFGGDLLSSTDTQYF.

The rearrangement links TRBV7-7 to TRBJ2-5, with 12 positions matching TRBD2. The germline V gene has CDR1 SSHAT and CDR2 FNYEAQ (reference sequence). V lost 5 bases, J lost 5 bases, and 18 bases stayed unmatched. CDR3 length: 19 amino acids. The CDR3 loop is CASSPSGLAGISNLETQYF. Here the CDR3 DNA reads TGTGCCAGCAGCCCATCCGGACTAGCGGGAATATCGAATTTGGAGACCCAGTACTTC.

The chain recombines TRBV29-1 with TRBJ1-2; weak D call: TRBD1 (5 bases). V was pared by 6 bases and J by 3 bases, with 11 bases between. Germline CDR1 reads SQVTM; CDR2 reads ANQGSEA. This CDR3 region has 12 residues. The CDR3 DNA follows: TGCAGCGTACCCAGGGCCGACTATGGCTACACCTTC. Translation: CSVPRADYGYTF.

The chain recombines TRBV9 with TRBJ2-1, with TRBD1 matching over 8 bases. The V and J ends lost 3 bases and 4 bases, in that order; junction bases with no gene match: 6. The CDR3 is made up of 15 amino acids. CDR1 is SGDLS, CDR2 YYNGEE, per germline. CDR3 nucleotide sequence: TGTGCCAGCAGCGGGCGACAGGGGAGGTACAATGAGCAGTTCTTC. The encoded protein is CASSGRQGRYNEQFF.

The rearrangement uses TRBV16 and TRBJ1-5; no definite D call. Trimming shortened V by 0 bases and J by 7 bases, and 13 bases separated the two germline ends. The germline gives CDR1 KGHSY, CDR2 FQNENV. The length of the CDR3 is 15 residues. CDR3 bases: TGTGCCAGCAGCCAATCAGCGCAATCCGGCCAGCCCCAGCATTTT. It is translated as CASSQSAQSGQPQHF.

This clone was counted between two and nine times. The V and J genes are TRBV11-2 and TRBJ2-3, with 8 bases aligning to TRBD1. The junction had 9 bases not matched to a gene; V was cut back by 5 bases and J by 2 bases. Germline V lookup: CDR1 SGHAT, CDR2 FQNNGV. This CDR3 has 16 residues. In nucleotides, the CDR3 is TGTGCCAGCAGCCTTAACGGACAGGGCCTCACAGATACGCAGTATTTT. It translates to CASSLNGQGLTDTQYF.

The chain recombines TRBV7-9 with TRBJ1-2; D not resolved. V gave up 1 base and J gave up 4 bases, with 10 bases separating them. The CDR3 is made up of 14 amino acids. Germline V gene data show CDR1 as SEHNR and CDR2 as FQNEAQ (reference sequence). CDR3 region: CASSLDEGTYGYTF. CDR3 in DNA: TGTGCCAGCAGCTTAGATGAGGGAACCTATGGCTACACCTTC.

This clone was detected only a few times. The chain couples TRBV7-6 to TRBJ2-1, with 8 bases fitting TRBD1. The CDR3 consists of 16 residues. Trimming cost V 5 bases and J 9 bases; bases outside gene matches: 15. The germline gives CDR1 SGHVS, CDR2 FNYEAQ. CDR3 DNA: TGTGCCAGCAGCCTGACAGGGGACCCATTTAGTGGTGAGCAGTTCTTC. Translated, it gives CASSLTGDPFSGEQFF. Full variable domain (rest looked up from reference TRBV7-6 and TRBJ2-1): GAGVSQSPRYKVTKRGQDVALRCDPISGHVSLYWYRQALGQGPEFLTYFNYEAQQDKSGLPNDRFSAERPEGSISTLTIQRTEQRDSAMYRCASSLTGDPFSGEQFFGPGTRLTVL.

This clone has more than one count but fewer than ten. In DNA form, the CDR3 reads TGTGCCTGGAGTGGACAGGGCGAGGGCTTGGATTGGGCCAACGTCCTGACTTTC. Its protein product is CAWSGQGEGLDWANVLTF. The J gene is TRBJ2-6, the V gene TRBV30; TRBD1 matches at 7 bases. Germline V lookup: CDR1 GTSNPN, CDR2 SVGIG (reference sequence). Trimming at V came to 1 base and at J to 5 bases, leaving 14 bases not matched to a gene. The CDR3 has 18 residues.